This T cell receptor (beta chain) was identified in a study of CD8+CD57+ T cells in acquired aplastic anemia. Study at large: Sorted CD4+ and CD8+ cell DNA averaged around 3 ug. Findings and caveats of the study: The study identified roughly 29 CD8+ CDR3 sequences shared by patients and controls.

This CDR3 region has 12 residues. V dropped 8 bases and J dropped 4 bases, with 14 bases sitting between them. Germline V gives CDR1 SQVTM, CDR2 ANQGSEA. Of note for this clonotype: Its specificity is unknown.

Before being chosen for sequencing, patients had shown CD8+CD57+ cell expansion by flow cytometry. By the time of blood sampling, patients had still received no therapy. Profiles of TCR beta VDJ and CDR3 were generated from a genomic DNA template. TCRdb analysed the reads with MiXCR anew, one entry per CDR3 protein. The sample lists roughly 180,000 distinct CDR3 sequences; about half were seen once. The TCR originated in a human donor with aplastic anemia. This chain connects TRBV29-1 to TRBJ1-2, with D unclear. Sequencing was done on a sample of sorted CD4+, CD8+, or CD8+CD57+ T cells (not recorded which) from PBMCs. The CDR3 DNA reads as TGCAGCATTGTCCGCGGAAGCTATGGCTACACCTTC. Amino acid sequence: CSIVRGSYGYTF.